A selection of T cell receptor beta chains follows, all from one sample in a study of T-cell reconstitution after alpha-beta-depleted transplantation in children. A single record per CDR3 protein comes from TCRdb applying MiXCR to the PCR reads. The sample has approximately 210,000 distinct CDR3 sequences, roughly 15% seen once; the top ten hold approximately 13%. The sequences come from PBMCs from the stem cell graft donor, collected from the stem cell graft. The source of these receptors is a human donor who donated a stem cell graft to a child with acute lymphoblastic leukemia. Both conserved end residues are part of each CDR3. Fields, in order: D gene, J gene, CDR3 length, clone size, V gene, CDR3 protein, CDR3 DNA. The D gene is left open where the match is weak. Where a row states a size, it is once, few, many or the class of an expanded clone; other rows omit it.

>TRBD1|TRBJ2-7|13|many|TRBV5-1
CASNDVDRDEQYF
TGCGCCAGCAACGATGTCGACAGGGACGAGCAGTACTTC
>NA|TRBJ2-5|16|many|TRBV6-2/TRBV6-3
CASSWLILAPAETQYF
TGTGCCAGCAGTTGGCTCATACTAGCCCCGGCAGAGACCCAGTACTTC
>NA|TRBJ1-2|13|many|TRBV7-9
CASSLVPDYGYTF
TGTGCCAGCAGCTTAGTCCCGGACTATGGCTACACCTTC
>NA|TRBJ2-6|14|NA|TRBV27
CASTTAAGANVLTF
TGTGCCAGCACCACCGCGGCTGGGGCCAACGTCCTGACTTTC
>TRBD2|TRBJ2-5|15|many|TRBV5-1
CASSSSGRWEETQYF
TGCGCCAGCAGCTCCAGCGGGAGGTGGGAAGAGACCCAGTACTTC
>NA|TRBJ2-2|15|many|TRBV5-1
CASSLRTLGTGELFF
TGCGCCAGCAGCCTGAGGACCCTGGGCACCGGGGAGCTGTTTTTT
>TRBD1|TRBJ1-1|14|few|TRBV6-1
CASVNRGMNTEAFF
TGTGCCAGCGTGAACAGGGGCATGAACACTGAAGCTTTCTTT
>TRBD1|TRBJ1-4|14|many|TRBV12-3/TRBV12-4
CASSPDRANEKLFF
TGTGCCAGCAGTCCGGACAGGGCTAATGAAAAACTGTTTTTT
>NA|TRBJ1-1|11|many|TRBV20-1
CSARWDETAFF
TGCAGTGCTAGGTGGGACGAGACAGCTTTCTTT
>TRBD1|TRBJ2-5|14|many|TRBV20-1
CSALDREVTETQYF
TGCAGTGCTCTGGACAGGGAGGTGACAGAGACCCAGTACTTC
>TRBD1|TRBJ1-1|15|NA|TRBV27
CASSASSTGQGRTFF
TGTGCCAGCAGTGCCTCCTCTACCGGACAGGGGAGAACTTTCTTT
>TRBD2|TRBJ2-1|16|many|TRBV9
CASSVVGLSSYNEQFF
TGTGCCAGCAGCGTAGTGGGACTAAGCTCCTACAATGAGCAGTTCTTC
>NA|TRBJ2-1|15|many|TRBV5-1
CASSLNGAPYNEQFF
TGCGCCAGCAGCTTGAACGGGGCTCCTTACAATGAGCAGTTCTTC
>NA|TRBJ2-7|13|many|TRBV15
CATRPTGSYEQYF
TGTGCCACCAGACCGACAGGATCATACGAGCAGTACTTC
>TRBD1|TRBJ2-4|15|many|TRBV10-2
CASSDRTGAKNIQYF
TGCGCCAGCAGTGATCGGACAGGAGCCAAAAACATTCAGTACTTC
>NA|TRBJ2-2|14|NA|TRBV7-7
CASSPDRYTGELFF
TGTGCCAGCAGCCCTGACAGATACACCGGGGAGCTGTTTTTT
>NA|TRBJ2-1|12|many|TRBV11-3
CASSQMGGEQFF
TGTGCCAGCAGTCAGATGGGGGGTGAGCAGTTCTTC
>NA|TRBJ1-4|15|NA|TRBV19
CASRSLPATNEKLFF
TGTGCCAGTAGATCTTTACCTGCAACTAATGAAAAACTGTTTTTT
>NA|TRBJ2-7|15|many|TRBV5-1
CASSLVPQGVDEQYF
TGCGCCAGCAGCTTGGTCCCACAGGGCGTAGACGAGCAGTACTTC
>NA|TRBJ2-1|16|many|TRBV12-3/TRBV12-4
CASSSGPAGGYNEQFF
TGTGCCAGCAGTTCGGGCCCAGCAGGAGGATACAATGAGCAGTTCTTC
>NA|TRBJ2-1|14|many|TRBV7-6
CASSFAFQSGEQFF
TGTGCCAGCAGCTTTGCTTTCCAATCCGGTGAGCAGTTCTTC
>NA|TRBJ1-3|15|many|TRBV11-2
CASSPGEGTGNTIYF
TGTGCCAGCAGCCCAGGGGAGGGAACAGGAAACACCATATATTTT
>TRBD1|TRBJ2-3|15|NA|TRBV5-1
CASSLGQGYTDTQYF
TGCGCCAGCAGCTTGGGACAGGGTTACACAGATACGCAGTATTTT
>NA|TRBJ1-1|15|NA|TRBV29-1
CSVEEVKGFNTEAFF
TGCAGCGTTGAAGAAGTGAAAGGGTTTAACACTGAAGCTTTCTTT